This T cell receptor beta chain was obtained from a study of CD8 T cells in ankylosing spondylitis (dated 2017 in TCRdb). At the level of the whole study: T cell receptor beta repertoires were profiled in healthy donors and ankylosing spondylitis patients so that disease-linked TCR variants could be found. Samples of peripheral blood were taken, and for ankylosing spondylitis patients, synovial fluid was collected as well. The full study cohort was made up of 25 ankylosing spondylitis patients and some 100 healthy donors. General findings and caveats noted by the study authors: The disease-linked clones were reported to be significantly enriched in matched synovial fluid samples from ankylosing spondylitis patients. Some motif variants had previously been reported in the synovial fluid and blood of reactive arthritis patients, which suggests shared mechanisms of disease initiation. In peripheral blood, the disease-linked clones were found at relatively low frequencies and had a CD8+ phenotype. A TCR beta motif of 7 or 8 highly homologous amino acid variants appeared characteristic of blood from ankylosing spondylitis patients.

Sequencer: Illumina HiSeq 2500. Quantitative 5'-RACE with molecular barcodes was the method used to prepare the TCR beta libraries. From the authors' description of their analysis: A new computational method, built on a probabilistic model of VDJ rearrangement, was used to identify disease-linked TCR variants. Clones were called with MiXCR by TCRdb after fastp trimmed the public reads at Q25, and only in-frame beta chains were retained. Each CDR3 protein gets just one entry, which takes the most common genes and DNA from the rows behind it. TCRdb's processing, not the study's, gives the V and J calls here. A total of 200,000 to 300,000 distinct CDR3 sequences appear in this sample, 8.2% of them only once. The ten biggest clones cover roughly 4.9% of the sample. This clonotype was seen many times. The antigen this receptor binds is unknown. The sample holds no much larger clone one base away, and base qualities are not on file.

V is pruned by 3 bases and J by 5 bases, leaving 0 bases of the junction without a gene match. From the germline V gene (reference sequence), CDR1 is MNHEY and CDR2 is SMNVEV. The CDR3, cysteine through phenylalanine, is 14 amino acids long. The sequence is cut down to CDR3 DNA, 42 bases in frame from base 1. The rearranged segments are TRBV27 and TRBJ2-1; the junction holds 11 bases that match TRBD2. The sequence came from a female donor with ankylosing spondylitis or in good health (not recorded which). Sequencing used blood, either unsorted or a sorted T cell fraction (not recorded which). The CDR3 amino acid sequence is: CASSLTSGNNEQFF. The nucleotide sequence is given as TGTGCCAGCAGTTTGACTAGCGGGAACAATGAGCAGTTCTTC.